This T cell receptor beta chain is from a study of human thymus T cells. Study-level results: V and J genes seemed to be used with bias in thymic and blood repertoires.

The count of this clone is one. The target antigen is unknown. The CDR3 spans 17 residues. J lost 4 bases, V lost 2 bases, and 5 bases had no gene match. The germline V gene has CDR1 SEHNR and CDR2 FQNEAQ (reference sequence). Donors were healthy Finnish infants having corrective surgery for congenital heart defects. Only four of the eight donors provided an approximately 0.5-1 mL blood sample. All available leukocytes, rather than a set cell count, yielded the blood DNA. Generated by immunoSEQ multiplex PCR, the TCRdb table keeps only in-frame clones and is missing some. The table lists about 46,000 clones, roughly 94% of them singletons.

This TCR derives from a girl under three years old with a congenital heart defect but otherwise immunologically healthy. The J gene is TRBJ2-6, the V gene TRBV7-9; the match to TRBD2 covers 10 bases. The sample consisted of blood. Here the CDR3 DNA reads TGTGCCAGCAGCTTACTAGCGGGAGTCTTAGGGGCCAACGTCCTGACTTTC. As protein: CASSLLAGVLGANVLTF. Supplemented by reference TRBV7-9 and TRBJ2-6, the full variable domain reads DTGVSQNPRHKITKRGQNVTFRCDPISEHNRLYWYRQTLGQGPEFLTYFQNEAQLEKSRLLSDRFSAERPKGSFSTLEIQRTEQGDSAMYLCASSLLAGVLGANVLTFGAGSRLTVL.